Described below is a single T cell receptor beta chain sequence and its context. This sample stems from a study of long-term antiretroviral therapy in people with HIV. Trimming cost V 5 bases and J 7 bases, with 11 bases left between them. The CDR3 covers 12 residues. CDR1 and CDR2 from the germline V gene are SEHNR and FQNEAQ (reference sequence). An immunoSEQ assay, version v3.0, was performed at survey level. Measured with immunoSEQ multiplex PCR; TCRdb has only the in-frame clones, and not every one. The data hold about 22,000 clones, with less than 80% observed a single time. The chain recombines TRBV7-9 with TRBJ2-5; the D is unclear. This clonotype was sampled from a woman between 40 and 50 years old with HIV. The sequencing here drew on unsorted PBMCs, taken 1.2 years after starting antiretroviral therapy. CDR3 sequence reads: CASSPNPWTQYF. CDR3 DNA: TGTGCCAGCAGCCCCAACCCGTGGACCCAGTACTTC.